What follows is one T cell receptor beta chain and its context. The record originates from a study of blood T cell repertoires in COVID-19. Turning to the study itself: Sites in the United States, Italy and Spain provided acute and convalescent COVID-19 samples. From T cells, B-cell-depleted T cells, or PBMCs came the material, which was cDNA or gDNA.

Per the authors' pipeline: Amplifying reference gene primers gave estimates of nucleated cell counts. Sequenced by immunoSEQ multiplex PCR; TCRdb stores in-frame clones only, minus some. Clone size and V and J calls were adopted from that table, with D and trimming inferred from the DNA. The sample lists fewer than 200,000 clones; about three quarters were seen once. CDR1 is SGHRS and CDR2 is YFSETQ in the germline V gene. This CDR3 region has 14 residues. V lost 4 bases and J 7 bases, leaving 14 bases between the germline ends. The sample was peripheral blood. J is TRBJ1-4 and V is TRBV5-1; D uncertain. The sequence derives from a woman in her fifties or sixties with active or convalescent COVID-19. This CDR3 reads CASSLILKSEKLFF. The CDR3 region has the DNA TGCGCCAGCAGCCTTATACTAAAGAGTGAAAAACTGTTTTTT.